This T cell receptor beta chain was identified during a study of T cell repertoires in cytomegalovirus infection (dated by TCRdb to the late 2010s). About the study as a whole: Donor HLA type was relevant to the analysis, as public TCR beta signatures indicated carriage of CMV infection together with the matching HLA type.

Points the paper makes about the study in general: The ex vivo response was dominated by HLA-C-restricted CMV-specific TCR beta clonotypes, which also provided the single most frequent clonotype in two of eight donors. Carriers of CMV infection plus the relevant HLA type were discriminated by the cumulative frequency of public TCR beta family members in the study cohort and in an independent roughly 400-donor cohort.

About this clonotype itself: The specificity of this receptor is unknown. An end of the junction does not agree with germline; a read error may underlie this.

Sequencer: Illumina HiSeq 1500. TCRdb trimmed public reads at Q25 via fastp, called clones via MiXCR and kept in-frame beta chains. CDR3 protein duplicates are merged, each entry listing the most common genes and DNA. This sample gives approximately 750,000 distinct CDR3 sequences in total; about a third of them show up just once. The biggest ten clones account for about 2.8% of the sample. Including cysteine and phenylalanine, the CDR3 has 13 amino acids. Only the CDR3 DNA is retained, 39 bases long and in frame from the first base. The germline V gene (reference sequence) yields LNHNV for CDR1 and YYDKDF for CDR2.

The rearrangement combines TRBV15 with TRBJ1-5; no D gene call is confident. The TCR originated in a human donor in good health (CMV status not recorded). Some clones in this sample may be carry-over from other donors' samples. The source material was PBMCs. The CDR3 region: CATSVQTLQPRHF. The DNA is as follows: TGTGCCACCAGCGTCCAGACTCTTCAGCCCCGGCATTTT.